This entry features one TCR beta chain sequence. Its antigen remains unidentified. Healthy bone marrow donors made up the donors. Use of 60 Vbeta and 13 Jbeta primers characterized the PCR. Profiling relied on immunoSEQ multiplex PCR, and the TCRdb table lists in-frame clones only, not all of them. The sample consists of tens of thousands of clones, around three quarters of them appearing once. The sample belongs to a study of cytomegalovirus exposure and HLA in healthy donors. Study overall: Roughly 180 million T cells yielded 120 million or so unique TCR beta sequences, as an earlier analysis found. Across under 450 genotyped donors, approximately 80% landed in the Caucasian-associated ancestry cluster. Study conclusions and caveats: Later analysis associated a missense DCLRE1C variant with TCR beta V- and J-gene trimming.

This receptor was obtained from a man in his 60s in good health and CMV-seropositive. The sample taken for sequencing was PBMCs.

The DNA of the CDR3 is TGTGCCAGCAGTTTGAGACAGGGTTCCTACGAGCAGTACTTC. Translation gives CASSLRQGSYEQYF. The V gene is TRBV28, the J gene TRBJ2-7, with TRBD1 matching over 7 bases. The V segment lost 3 bases and the J segment 1 base; nucleotides outside the gene matches: 3. Germline CDR1 reads MDHEN; CDR2 reads SYDVKM. This CDR3 has 14 amino acids.